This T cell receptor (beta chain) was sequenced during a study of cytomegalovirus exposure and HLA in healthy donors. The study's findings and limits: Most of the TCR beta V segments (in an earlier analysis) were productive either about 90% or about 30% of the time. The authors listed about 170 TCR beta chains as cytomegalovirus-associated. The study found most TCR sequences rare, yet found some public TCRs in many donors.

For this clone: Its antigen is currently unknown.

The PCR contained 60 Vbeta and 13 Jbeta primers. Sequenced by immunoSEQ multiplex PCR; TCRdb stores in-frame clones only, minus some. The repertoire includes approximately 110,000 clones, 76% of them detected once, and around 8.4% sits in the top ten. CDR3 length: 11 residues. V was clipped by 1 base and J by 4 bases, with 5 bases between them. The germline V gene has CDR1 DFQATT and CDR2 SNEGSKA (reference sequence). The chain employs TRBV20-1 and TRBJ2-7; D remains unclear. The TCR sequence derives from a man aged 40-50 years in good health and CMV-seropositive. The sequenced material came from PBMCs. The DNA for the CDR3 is TGCAGTGCTAGAGGGCCGTACGAGCAGTACTTC. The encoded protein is CSARGPYEQYF.